The clone carrying this T cell receptor (beta chain) was detected only a few times. The PCR made use of 60 Vbeta and 13 Jbeta primers. Clones were sequenced by immunoSEQ multiplex PCR, and TCRdb holds only the in-frame ones, with some missing. The data show some 150,000 clones, approximately 80% seen once. The sample comes from a study of cytomegalovirus exposure and HLA in healthy donors. Germline V gives CDR1 SEHNR, CDR2 FQNEAQ (reference sequence). V shed 1 base, J shed 4 bases, and the junction held 10 bases outside the gene matches. The CDR3 is made up of 17 amino acids. The origin of this receptor is a man younger than 40 in good health and CMV-seropositive. Source material: PBMCs. The rearrangement joins TRBV7-9 to TRBJ2-3; 8 bases match TRBD1. CDR3 sequence (DNA): TGTGCCAGCAGCTTAGGTCTACCCGGGACAGGTCCAGATACGCAGTATTTT. It is translated as CASSLGLPGTGPDTQYF.